These 16 T cell receptor beta chains originate from one sample sequenced in a study of beta chain features in type 1 diabetes. General study findings and limits: For Type 1 diabetes patients, all four CD4+ subsets carried TCRB CDR3s that were moderately but significantly shorter.

No cognate antigen is known for these TCRs. Reverse transcribing all isolated RNA meant expressed TCRB transcripts were sequenced. Clones were read by immunoSEQ multiplex PCR, and TCRdb kept only the in-frame ones, dropping some. Here the sample spans some 360,000 clones, around 10% being singletons. Sequencing was done on a sample of central memory CD4+ T cells from blood. Every receptor here comes from a man aged 25-45 years with type 1 diabetes.

This clone occurred a few times. V gene TRBV10-3 combines with J gene TRBJ2-7; D possibly corresponds to TRBD1 (6 bases). V lost 4 bases to trimming and J lost 3 bases, with 13 bases between them. Looked up from germline, CDR1 is ENHRY and CDR2 is SYGVKD. The CDR3 is 14 amino acids. CDR3 amino acids: CAISGLQGVYEQYF. CDR3 nucleotides: TGTGCCATCAGTGGGTTACAGGGAGTCTACGAGCAGTACTTC.

This clone was observed at least ten times. V is TRBV11-2 and J is TRBJ2-3, with D unresolved. The CDR3 is made up of 14 amino acids. CDR1 and CDR2 (germline): SGHAT, FQNNGV. The V and J ends lost 5 bases and 0 bases respectively, with 9 bases between them. The CDR3 loop reads CASSPQFSTDTQYF. The CDR3 DNA follows: TGTGCCAGCAGCCCCCAGTTCAGCACAGATACGCAGTATTTT.

The gene calls are TRBV28 and TRBJ2-5; D is perhaps TRBD1 or TRBD2 (6 bases each). There are 15 residues in the CDR3. Trimming cost V 5 bases and J 5 bases, with 18 bases left between them. Per the germline V gene, CDR1 is MDHEN and CDR2 is SYDVKM. The CDR3 bases are TGTGCCAGCAGTCCCTATGGGGGGCAGGCGGAGACCCAGTACTTC. Translating it yields CASSPYGGQAETQYF.

The V and J genes are TRBV5-1 and TRBJ2-1; 9 bases are a match to TRBD2. The trim removed 3 bases at V and 5 bases at J, leaving 6 bases unmatched. The CDR3 is 15 residues long. Germline assignment: CDR1 SGHRS and CDR2 YFSETQ. The CDR3 DNA is TGCGCCAGCAGCTCTTTGGAGCGGGGGGACAATGAGCAGTTCTTC. This codes for CASSSLERGDNEQFF.

This clone has only a few counts. CDR3 bases: TGTGCCAGCAGCACACAGGGTAGAACAGATACGCAGTATTTT. Its protein is CASSTQGRTDTQYF. J is TRBJ2-3 and V is TRBV27; a weak D match, TRBD1 (6 bases). CDR1 and CDR2 from the germline V gene are MNHEY and SMNVEV (reference sequence). CDR3 length: 14 residues. The V and J ends lost 6 bases and 3 bases respectively, with 13 bases between them.

This clone was counted between two and nine times. The rearrangement joins TRBV5-1 to TRBJ2-3; 7 nucleotides line up with TRBD2. CDR3 length: 13 amino acids. The junction had 3 bases not matched to a gene; V was cut back by 3 bases and J by 5 bases. The germline CDR1 and CDR2 sequences are SGHRS and YFSETQ. Here the CDR3 DNA reads TGCGCCAGCAGCTCCACGGGGGGAGATACGCAGTATTTT. This sequence encodes CASSSTGGDTQYF.

This clone was counted many times. The chain carries TRBV5-1 and TRBJ2-5; a possible D gene is TRBD1 (6 bases). Per germline, CDR1 SGHRS and CDR2 YFSETQ. V was pared by 1 base and J by 2 bases, with 9 bases between. The CDR3 is 14 amino acids. The CDR3 is CASSLSGQQETQYF. The CDR3 DNA follows: TGCGCCAGCAGCTTGTCCGGACAGCAAGAGACCCAGTACTTC.

This clone appeared a few times. This chain connects TRBV15 to TRBJ2-1; D possibly corresponds to TRBD2 (6 bases). This CDR3 has 14 residues. Trimming cost V 0 bases and J 8 bases, with 11 bases left between them. The germline V gene has CDR1 LNHNV and CDR2 YYDKDF (reference sequence). CDR3 nucleotides: TGTGCCACCAGCAGAGATCGGGGGTACGATGAGCAGTTCTTC. As protein: CATSRDRGYDEQFF.

The chain recombines TRBV10-1 with TRBJ2-7, with 7 bases aligning to TRBD2. The CDR3 spans 13 residues. Trimming removed 9 bases from V and 3 bases from J; junction bases left unmatched: 8. Germline CDR1 reads WNHNN; CDR2 reads SYGVQD (reference sequence). The CDR3 loop reads CASAGGTSYEQYF. The CDR3 DNA sequence: TGCGCCAGTGCCGGGGGGACGAGCTACGAGCAGTACTTC.

This clone was detected only a few times. The CDR3 loop reads CASSYPSSGANVLTF. The CDR3 DNA sequence: TGTGCCAGCAGTTACCCCAGCTCTGGGGCCAACGTCCTGACTTTC. This chain links TRBV6-5 with TRBJ2-6, with unresolved D. The CDR3 consists of 15 residues. The germline CDR1 and CDR2 sequences are MNHEY and SVGAGI. Trimming removed 2 bases from V and 0 bases from J, with 5 bases in between.

This clone has only a few counts. This CDR3 is also generated by other DNA sequences in the sample. The CDR3 is CAIRGTSGSYEQYF. Here the CDR3 DNA reads TGTGCCATCAGGGGGACTAGCGGTTCCTACGAGCAGTACTTC. The J gene is TRBJ2-7, the V gene TRBV10-3, with 11 bases identical to TRBD2. Germline values: CDR1 ENHRY, CDR2 SYGVKD. Germline trimming cut 6 bases from V and 1 base from J; bases unmatched to any gene: 2. This CDR3 spans 14 amino acids.

A few counts support this clone. This may be a read error: a much more frequent sequence differs by one nucleotide. The same CDR3 arises from other DNA sequences in this sample as well. The gene calls are TRBV11-3 and TRBJ2-2; D is uncertain. Trimming stripped 1 base from V and 6 bases from J, with 6 bases between. The CDR3 is 13 amino acids. The V gene's germline CDR1 is SGHNT and CDR2 YENEEA. This chain's CDR3 is CASSLVGAGELFF. CDR3 nucleotide sequence: TGTGCCAGCAGCTTAGTTGGGGCCGGGGAGCTGTTTTTT.

This clone was observed a handful of times. V usage is TRBV7-9 and J usage is TRBJ2-7; TRBD1 is a possible D gene (6 bases). V was pared by 5 bases and J by 5 bases, with 16 bases between. This CDR3 is 14 amino acids long. The germline CDR1 and CDR2 sequences are SEHNR and FQNEAQ (reference sequence). CDR3 nucleotide sequence: TGTGCCAGCAGCCTAAGGGGACAAGGGGACGAGCAGTACTTC. Amino acids: CASSLRGQGDEQYF. Complete variable domain (other parts from reference TRBV7-9 and TRBJ2-7): DTGVSQNPRHKITKRGQNVTFRCDPISEHNRLYWYRQTLGQGPEFLTYFQNEAQLEKSRLLSDRFSAERPKGSFSTLEIQRTEQGDSAMYLCASSLRGQGDEQYFGPGTRLTVT.

This clone was observed a few times. V and J are TRBV7-6 and TRBJ2-7; the D is unclear. The length of the CDR3 is 13 residues. Germline assignment: CDR1 SGHVS and CDR2 FNYEAQ. The V end was cut by 1 base, the J end by 0 bases, with 4 bases between. CDR3 nucleotides: TGTGCCAGCAGCTTAGTCTTCTCCTACGAGCAGTACTTC. Residues: CASSLVFSYEQYF.

This clone was seen a few times. The V gene is TRBV25-1, the J gene TRBJ1-5; 9 bases are a match to TRBD1. This CDR3 is 13 amino acids long. V trimming: 6 bases; J trimming: 7 bases; junction bases outside the gene matches: 4. Looked up from germline, CDR1 is MGHDK and CDR2 is SYGVNS. CDR3 amino acids: CASRGQGGQPQHF. The CDR3, as DNA: TGTGCCAGCAGGGGACAGGGCGGGCAGCCCCAGCATTTT.

The chain is built from TRBV5-1 and TRBJ2-3, with a possible D match to TRBD1 (6 bases). Germline CDR1 reads SGHRS; CDR2 reads YFSETQ. CDR3 size: 16 residues. V was shortened by 2 bases and J by 1 base, with 14 bases between the two germline ends. The CDR3 reads CASSLQGGRGTDTQYF. The CDR3, as DNA: TGCGCCAGCAGCTTACAGGGCGGAAGGGGCACAGATACGCAGTATTTT.